Each of the 18 T cell receptor beta chains below was sequenced from the same sample in a study of blood T cells in healthy people across ages. A J-beta primer mix and a sample-barcoded 5' primer were used in a second PCR of about 7 to 11 cycles. TCRdb re-analysed the 5' RACE reads in MiXCR, keeping a single row per CDR3 protein. The sample contains about 1.8 million distinct CDR3 sequences, 49% of which appear only once. Sequenced input: blood. These receptors were collected from a woman aged 40 to 50 in good health.

CDR3 nucleotides: TGTGCCAGCAGCTTAAGTCCGACTAGTGGAGAGACCCAGTACTTC. This codes for CASSLSPTSGETQYF. This rearrangement joins TRBV13 to TRBJ2-7, with D possibly being TRBD2 (6 bases). The end of the DNA is better explained by TRBJ2-5, so the J call may be wrong. The CDR3 has 15 residues. Germline assignment: CDR1 PRHDT and CDR2 FYEKMQ (reference sequence).

The rearrangement joins TRBV27 to TRBJ1-2, with 7 nucleotides matching TRBD1. V was clipped by 7 bases and J by 0 bases; unmatched bases: 8. There are 15 residues in the CDR3. CDR1 MNHEY and CDR2 SMNVEV come from the germline V gene (reference sequence). The CDR3 nucleotides read TGTGCCAGCACCTCGGACAGGTCGGCTAACTATGGCTACACCTTC. It encodes CASTSDRSANYGYTF.

The genes are TRBV6-1 and TRBJ1-4; D gene unclear. V gave up 1 base and J gave up 4 bases, with 10 bases separating them. The CDR3 contains 15 residues. Germline V lookup: CDR1 MNHNS, CDR2 SASEGT. CDR3 loop: CASSEVWGGNEKLFF. Here the CDR3 DNA reads TGTGCCAGCAGTGAAGTTTGGGGAGGTAATGAAAAACTGTTTTTT.

The chain employs TRBV7-3 and TRBJ2-7, with 9 bases fitting TRBD1. Judging by the DNA end, TRBJ2-5 fits better; the J call may be wrong. The CDR3 runs 14 residues. Looked up from germline, CDR1 is SGHTA and CDR2 is FQGTGA. The CDR3 sequence is CASSLTGQGETQYF. The CDR3 nucleotides read TGTGCCAGCAGCTTAACCGGACAGGGGGAGACCCAGTACTTC.

V is TRBV19 and J is TRBJ2-3; TRBD2 matches at 11 bases. Germline assignment: CDR1 LNHDA and CDR2 SQIVND (reference sequence). The CDR3 length is 17 residues. Trimming removed 4 bases from V and 5 bases from J; junction bases left unmatched: 11. The CDR3: CASSTRKTSGKVDTQYF. CDR3 DNA: TGTGCCAGTAGTACCAGGAAGACTAGCGGGAAGGTAGATACGCAGTATTTT.

The V gene is TRBV5-1, the J gene TRBJ1-2; 8 nucleotides line up with TRBD1. With 5 bases clipped from V and 5 bases from J, the junction kept 14 bases outside the gene matches. Germline CDR1 and CDR2: SGHRS and YFSETQ. This CDR3 is built from 16 residues. For the CDR3, the DNA is TGCGCCAGCAGGCCCACGCGGACAGGGCTGGGGTATGGCTACACCTTC. Amino acid sequence: CASRPTRTGLGYGYTF. Filled out from reference TRBV5-1 and TRBJ1-2, the complete variable domain reads KAGVTQTPRYLIKTRGQQVTLSCSPISGHRSVSWYQQTPGQGLQFLFEYFSETQRNKGNFPGRFSGRQFSNSRSEMNVSTLELGDSALYLCASRPTRTGLGYGYTFGSGTRLTVV.

V usage is TRBV7-2 and J usage is TRBJ2-1; 7 positions agree with TRBD1. The CDR3 extends over 13 amino acids. J lost 9 bases, V lost 4 bases, and 6 bases had no gene match. Germline CDR1 reads SGHTA; CDR2 reads FQGNSA. CDR3 sequence reads: CASSSTGLVEQFF. The CDR3 DNA reads as TGTGCCAGCAGCTCGACAGGGTTGGTTGAGCAGTTCTTC. Variable domain in full (rest from reference TRBV7-2 and TRBJ2-1): GAGVSQSPSNKVTEKGKDVELRCDPISGHTALYWYRQSLGQGLEFLIYFQGNSAPDKSGLPSDRFSAERTGGSVSTLTIQRTQQEDSAVYLCASSSTGLVEQFFGPGTRLTVL.

There are a few counts of this clonotype. This chain links TRBV20-1 with TRBJ2-3; D is undetermined. Trimming left V 5 bases short and J 3 bases short, with 9 bases between. The CDR3 sequence is 12 residues long. Germline CDR1 is DFQATT and CDR2 is SNEGSKA (reference sequence). CDR3 DNA: TGCAGTGCTGCCGGTAGGACAGATACGCAGTATTTT. Protein product: CSAAGRTDTQYF.

This chain links TRBV28 with TRBJ1-5, with D possibly being TRBD1 (5 bases). Trimming pared 5 bases from V and 2 bases from J, leaving 16 bases between. From germline, CDR1 is MDHEN and CDR2 SYDVKM. The CDR3 has 16 residues. The CDR3 here is CASSVLGEEGNQPQHF. CDR3 nucleotides: TGTGCCAGCAGTGTCCTAGGGGAGGAAGGCAATCAGCCCCAGCATTTT.

The J gene is TRBJ1-4, the V gene TRBV28; perhaps TRBD1 as D (6 bases). Germline CDR1 MDHEN, CDR2 SYDVKM. The CDR3 is made up of 13 amino acids. V lost 7 bases, J lost 8 bases, and 14 bases lay in between. Here the CDR3 reads CASTTGRGEKLFF. In nucleotides, the CDR3 is TGTGCCAGCACTACAGGGAGAGGGGAAAAACTGTTTTTT.

The chain is built from TRBV27 and TRBJ2-5, with 12 bases that match TRBD1. The CDR3 is 13 residues long. Germline V lookup: CDR1 MNHEY, CDR2 SMNVEV (reference sequence). The J segment lost 5 bases and the V segment lost 11 bases, leaving 6 bases of the junction unmatched. The CDR3 DNA follows: TGTGCCTCGGGACAGGGGGCTGAGGAGACCCAGTACTTC. It encodes CASGQGAEETQYF.

The chain recombines TRBV20-1 with TRBJ1-1, with D maybe TRBD1 (6 bases). The CDR3 consists of 12 residues. V lost 5 bases and J 3 bases, leaving 10 bases between the germline ends. Germline V CDR1 and CDR2: DFQATT, SNEGSKA (reference sequence). The CDR3 sequence: CSAPRGDTEAFF. The CDR3 DNA reads TGCAGTGCTCCGAGGGGGGACACTGAAGCTTTCTTT.

The chain links TRBV9 to TRBJ2-6; maybe TRBD2 (5 bases). Trimming pared 3 bases from V and 0 bases from J, leaving 10 bases between. The CDR3 length is 16 residues. Per germline, CDR1 SGDLS and CDR2 YYNGEE. For the CDR3, the DNA is TGTGCCAGCAGCGCCTCACTAGTCTCTGGGGCCAACGTCCTGACTTTC. Translation gives CASSASLVSGANVLTF.

With respect to this clonotype: At one of its ends the junction is not consistent with the germline gene, which may arise from a read error. The genes are TRBV7-8 and TRBJ1-2; TRBD1 agrees at 10 bases. The CDR3 runs 15 residues. Germline assignment: CDR1 SGHVS and CDR2 FQNEAQ. CDR3 sequence reads: CASSEGQGGSYGYPF. The CDR3 coding sequence is TGTGCCAGCAGCGAAGGACAGGGGGGAAGCTATGGCTACCCCTTC. Full variable domain (remainder filled in from reference TRBV7-8 and TRBJ1-2): GAGVSQSPRYKVAKRGQDVALRCDPISGHVSLFWYQQALGQGPEFLTYFQNEAQLDKSGLPSDRFFAERPEGSVSTLKIQRTQQEDSAVYLCASSEGQGGSYGYPFGSGTRLTVV.

This chain joins TRBV5-1 and TRBJ2-1; perhaps TRBD1 as D (6 bases). The germline V and J ends were trimmed by 7 bases and 8 bases, with 25 bases remaining between them. The CDR3 has 16 residues. The germline V gene encodes CDR1 SGHRS and CDR2 YFSETQ. The CDR3 is CASCQKNRVLVDEQFF. The CDR3, as DNA: TGCGCCAGCTGCCAGAAGAACAGGGTCTTGGTAGATGAGCAGTTCTTC.

The chain is built from TRBV4-1 and TRBJ2-1; TRBD2 agrees at 11 bases. In germline, CDR1 is MGHRA, CDR2 YSYEKL. The V gene end was trimmed by 0 bases and the J gene end by 0 bases; junction bases not matched to a gene: 7. The CDR3 extends over 19 amino acids. In DNA, the CDR3 is TGCGCCAGCAGCCAAGAACCTCGACTAGCGGGACCCTCCTACAATGAGCAGTTCTTC. This translates into CASSQEPRLAGPSYNEQFF.

A few counts support this clonotype. This chain links TRBV20-1 with TRBJ1-4, with 8 bases identical to TRBD1. CDR3 length: 13 residues. After removal of 6 bases from V and 8 bases from J, the junction contained 8 bases not matched to a gene. Germline lookup yields CDR1 DFQATT and CDR2 SNEGSKA (reference sequence). CDR3 in DNA: TGCAGTGCCGAAACAGGGGGTAAAGAAAAACTGTTTTTT. It codes for CSAETGGKEKLFF.

This clonotype was picked up one time. This sequence joins TRBV2 and TRBJ2-3; 8 bases fit TRBD2. CDR1 and CDR2 (germline): SNHLY, FYNNEI. CDR3 length: 15 amino acids. V shed 8 bases, J shed 3 bases, and the junction held 10 bases outside the gene matches. CDR3 sequence: CASHLGGALTDTQYF. As DNA, the CDR3 is TGTGCCAGCCACCTCGGGGGGGCTTTAACAGATACGCAGTATTTT. Together with reference TRBV2 and TRBJ2-3, the CDR3 gives the full variable domain: EPEVTQTPSHQVTQMGQEVILRCVPISNHLYFYWYRQILGQKVEFLVSFYNNEISEKSEIFDDQFSVERPDGSNFTLKIRSTKLEDSAMYFCASHLGGALTDTQYFGPGTRLTVL.